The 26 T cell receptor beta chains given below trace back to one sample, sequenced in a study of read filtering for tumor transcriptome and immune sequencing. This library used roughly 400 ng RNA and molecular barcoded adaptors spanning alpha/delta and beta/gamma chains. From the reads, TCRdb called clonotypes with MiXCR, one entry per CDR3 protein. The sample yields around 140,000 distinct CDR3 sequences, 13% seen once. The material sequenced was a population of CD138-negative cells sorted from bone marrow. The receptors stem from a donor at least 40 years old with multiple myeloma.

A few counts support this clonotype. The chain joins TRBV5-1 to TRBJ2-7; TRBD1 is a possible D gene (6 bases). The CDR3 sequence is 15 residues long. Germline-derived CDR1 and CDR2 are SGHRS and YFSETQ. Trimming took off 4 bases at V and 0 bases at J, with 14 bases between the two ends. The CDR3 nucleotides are TGCGCCAGCAGCCCAACTAGGGGGTCCTCCTACGAGCAGTACTTC. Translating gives CASSPTRGSSYEQYF.

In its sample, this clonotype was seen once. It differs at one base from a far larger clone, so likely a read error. In nucleotides, the CDR3 is TGCGCCAGTAGTTTCCGGGGGCGCGATGAGCAGCTCTTC. Its translation is CASSFRGRDEQLF. This chain connects TRBV5-5 to TRBJ2-1, with D possibly called TRBD1 or TRBD2 (6 bases each). The germline gives CDR1 SGHKS, CDR2 YYEKEE (reference sequence). CDR3 length equals 13 residues. Combining the CDR3 with reference TRBV5-5 and TRBJ2-1 gives the whole variable domain DAGVTQSPTHLIKTRGQQVTLRCSPISGHKSVSWYQQVLGQGPQFIFQYYEKEERGRGNFPDRFSARQFPNYSSELNVNALLLGDSALYLCASSFRGRDEQLFGPGTRLTVL.

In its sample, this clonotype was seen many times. The CDR3 reads CASKTGQGYNEQFF. For the CDR3, the DNA is TGTGCCAGCAAGACGGGACAGGGATACAATGAGCAGTTCTTC. The chain carries TRBV6-5 and TRBJ2-1; 9 positions match TRBD1. V shed 7 bases, J shed 4 bases, and the junction held 5 bases outside the gene matches. CDR1 MNHEY and CDR2 SVGAGI come from the germline V gene. The CDR3 has 14 residues.

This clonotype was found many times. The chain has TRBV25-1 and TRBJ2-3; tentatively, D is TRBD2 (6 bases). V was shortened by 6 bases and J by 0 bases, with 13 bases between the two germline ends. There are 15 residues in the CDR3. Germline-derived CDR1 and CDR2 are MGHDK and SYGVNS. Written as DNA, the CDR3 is TGTGCCAGCAGCCAAGGGACTCTGAGCACAGATACGCAGTATTTT. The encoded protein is CASSQGTLSTDTQYF.

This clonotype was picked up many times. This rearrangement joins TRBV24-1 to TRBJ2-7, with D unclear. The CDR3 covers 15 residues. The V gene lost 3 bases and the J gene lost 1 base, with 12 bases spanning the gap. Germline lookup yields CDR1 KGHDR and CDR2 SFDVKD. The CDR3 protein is CATSDPKKESYEQYF. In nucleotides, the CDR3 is TGTGCCACCAGTGATCCTAAGAAGGAATCCTACGAGCAGTACTTC.

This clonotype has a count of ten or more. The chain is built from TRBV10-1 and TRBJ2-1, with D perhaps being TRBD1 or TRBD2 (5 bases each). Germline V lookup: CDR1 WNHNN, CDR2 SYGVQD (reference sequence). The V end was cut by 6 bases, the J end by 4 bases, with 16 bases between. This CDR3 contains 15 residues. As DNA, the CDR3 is TGCGCCAGCAGCATGAGGGGCTCTTCGTACAATGAGCAGTTCTTC. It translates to CASSMRGSSYNEQFF.

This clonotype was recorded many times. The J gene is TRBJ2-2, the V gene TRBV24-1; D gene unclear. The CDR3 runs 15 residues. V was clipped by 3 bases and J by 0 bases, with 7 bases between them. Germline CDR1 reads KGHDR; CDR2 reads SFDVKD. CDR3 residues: CATSDLRSNTGELFF. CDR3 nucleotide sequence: TGTGCCACCAGTGATCTCCGTTCGAACACCGGGGAGCTGTTTTTT.

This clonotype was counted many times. The CDR3, as DNA: TGTGCCAGCTCCGGCAGGGACCCCTACAATGAGCAGTTCTTC. The encoded protein is CASSGRDPYNEQFF. The chain is built from TRBV6-2 or TRBV6-3 and TRBJ2-1; D tentatively reads TRBD1 or TRBD2 (5 bases each). This CDR3 spans 14 amino acids. Germline lookup yields CDR1 MNHEY and CDR2 SVGEGT. Trimming left V 8 bases short and J 2 bases short, with 13 bases between.

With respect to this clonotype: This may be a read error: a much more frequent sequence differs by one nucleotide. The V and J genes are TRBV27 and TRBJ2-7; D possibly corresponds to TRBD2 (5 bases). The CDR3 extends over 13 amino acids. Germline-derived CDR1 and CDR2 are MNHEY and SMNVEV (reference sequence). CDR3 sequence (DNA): TGTGCCAGCAGTTTATCAGAGGGAGACGAGCGGTACTTC. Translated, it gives CASSLSEGDERYF.

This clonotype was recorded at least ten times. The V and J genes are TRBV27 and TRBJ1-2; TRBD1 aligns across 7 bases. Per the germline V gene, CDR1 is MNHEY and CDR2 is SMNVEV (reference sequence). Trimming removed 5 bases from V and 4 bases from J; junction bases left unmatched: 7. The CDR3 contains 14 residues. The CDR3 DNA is TGTGCCAGCAGTCCCCGGGACAGTGGCTATGGCTACACCTTC. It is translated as CASSPRDSGYGYTF.

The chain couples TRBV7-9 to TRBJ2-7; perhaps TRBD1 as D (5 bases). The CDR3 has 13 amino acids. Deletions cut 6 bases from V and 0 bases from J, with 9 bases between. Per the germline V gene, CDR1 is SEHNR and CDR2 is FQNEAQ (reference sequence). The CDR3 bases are TGTGCCAGCAGTCCAGGGTACTCCTACGAGCAGTACTTC. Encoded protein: CASSPGYSYEQYF.

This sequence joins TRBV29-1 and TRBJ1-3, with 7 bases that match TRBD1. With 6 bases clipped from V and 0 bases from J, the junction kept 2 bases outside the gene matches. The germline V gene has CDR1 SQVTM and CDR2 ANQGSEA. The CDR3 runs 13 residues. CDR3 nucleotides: TGCAGCGTCGGACAGGACTCTGGAAACACCATATATTTT. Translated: CSVGQDSGNTIYF.

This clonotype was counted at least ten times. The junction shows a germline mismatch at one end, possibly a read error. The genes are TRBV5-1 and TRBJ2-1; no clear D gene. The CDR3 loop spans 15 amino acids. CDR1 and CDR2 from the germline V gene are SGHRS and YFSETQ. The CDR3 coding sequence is TGCGCCAGCAGCTTGGACTCCCTCTCCTACAATGAGCAGCTCTTC. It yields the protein CASSLDSLSYNEQLF. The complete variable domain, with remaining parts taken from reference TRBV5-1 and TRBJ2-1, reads KAGVTQTPRYLIKTRGQQVTLSCSPISGHRSVSWYQQTPGQGLQFLFEYFSETQRNKGNFPGRFSGRQFSNSRSEMNVSTLELGDSALYLCASSLDSLSYNEQLFGPGTRLTVL.

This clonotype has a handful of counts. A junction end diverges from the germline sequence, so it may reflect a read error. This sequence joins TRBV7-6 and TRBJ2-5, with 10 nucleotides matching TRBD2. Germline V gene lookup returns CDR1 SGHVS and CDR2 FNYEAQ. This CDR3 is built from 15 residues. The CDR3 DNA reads TGTGCCAGCAGCTCACTAGCGGGATACGGTCAGACCCAGCACTTC. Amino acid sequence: CASSSLAGYGQTQHF.

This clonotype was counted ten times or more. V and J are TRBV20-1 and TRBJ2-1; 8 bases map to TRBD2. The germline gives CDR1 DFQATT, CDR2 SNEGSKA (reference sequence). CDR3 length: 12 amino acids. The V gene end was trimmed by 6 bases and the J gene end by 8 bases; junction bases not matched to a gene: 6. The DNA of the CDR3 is TGCAGTGCGCCCTGGACTAGCCATGAGCAGTTCTTC. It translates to CSAPWTSHEQFF.

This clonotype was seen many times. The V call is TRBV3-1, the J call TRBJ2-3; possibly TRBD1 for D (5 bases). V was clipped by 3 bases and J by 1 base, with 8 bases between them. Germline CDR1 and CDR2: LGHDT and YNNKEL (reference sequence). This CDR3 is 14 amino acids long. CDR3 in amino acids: CASSQGRGTDTQYF. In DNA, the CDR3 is TGTGCCAGCAGCCAGGGCAGGGGCACAGATACGCAGTATTTT.

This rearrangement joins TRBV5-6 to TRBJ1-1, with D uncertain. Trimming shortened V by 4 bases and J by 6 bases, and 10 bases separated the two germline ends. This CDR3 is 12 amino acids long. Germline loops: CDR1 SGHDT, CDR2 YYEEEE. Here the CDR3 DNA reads TGTGCCAGCAGCCCTAGCATGTCTGAAGCTTTCTTT. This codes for CASSPSMSEAFF.

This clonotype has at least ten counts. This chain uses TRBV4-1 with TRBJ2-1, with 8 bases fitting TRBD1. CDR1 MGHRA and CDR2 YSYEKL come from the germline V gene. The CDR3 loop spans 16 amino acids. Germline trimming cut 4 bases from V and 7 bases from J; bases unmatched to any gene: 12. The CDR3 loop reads CASSLPRVTGGNEQFF. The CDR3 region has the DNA TGCGCCAGCAGCCTACCAAGGGTCACAGGGGGGAATGAGCAGTTCTTC.

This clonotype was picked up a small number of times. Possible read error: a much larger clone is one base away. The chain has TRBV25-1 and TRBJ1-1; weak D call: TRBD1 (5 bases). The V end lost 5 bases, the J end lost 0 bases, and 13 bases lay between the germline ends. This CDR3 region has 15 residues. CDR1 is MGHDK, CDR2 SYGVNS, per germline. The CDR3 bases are TGTGCCAGCAGTCAAATACAGGCGCTGAACACTGAAGCTTTCTTT. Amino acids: CASSQIQALNTEAFF.

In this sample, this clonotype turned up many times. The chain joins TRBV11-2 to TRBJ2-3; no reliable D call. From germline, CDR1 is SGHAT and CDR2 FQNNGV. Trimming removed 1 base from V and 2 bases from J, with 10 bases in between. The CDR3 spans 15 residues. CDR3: CASSLVIQATDTQYF. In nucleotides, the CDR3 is TGTGCCAGCAGCTTAGTTATCCAGGCCACAGATACGCAGTATTTT. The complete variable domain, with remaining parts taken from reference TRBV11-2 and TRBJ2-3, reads EAGVAQSPRYKIIEKRQSVAFWCNPISGHATLYWYQQILGQGPKLLIQFQNNGVVDDSQLPKDRFSAERLKGVDSTLKIQPAKLEDSAVYLCASSLVIQATDTQYFGPGTRLTVL.

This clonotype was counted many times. CDR3 bases: TGTGCCAGCAGTTTAATCGGGAACACCGGGGAGCTGTTTTTT. Amino acids: CASSLIGNTGELFF. The chain combines TRBV12-3 or TRBV12-4 with TRBJ2-2; D unclear. The CDR3 sequence is 14 residues long. V dropped 2 bases and J dropped 1 base, with 5 bases sitting between them.

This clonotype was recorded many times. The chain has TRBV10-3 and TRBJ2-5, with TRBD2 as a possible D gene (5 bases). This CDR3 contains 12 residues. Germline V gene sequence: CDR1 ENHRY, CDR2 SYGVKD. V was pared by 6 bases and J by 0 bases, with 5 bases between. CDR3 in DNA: TGTGCCATCAGGGACTACCAAGAGACCCAGTACTTC. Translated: CAIRDYQETQYF.

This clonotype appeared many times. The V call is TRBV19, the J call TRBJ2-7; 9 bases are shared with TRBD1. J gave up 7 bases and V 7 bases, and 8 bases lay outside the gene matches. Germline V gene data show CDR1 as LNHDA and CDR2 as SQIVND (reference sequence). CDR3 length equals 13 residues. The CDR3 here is CASTPGQGREQYF. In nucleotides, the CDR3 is TGTGCCAGTACCCCAGGACAGGGGAGAGAGCAGTACTTC. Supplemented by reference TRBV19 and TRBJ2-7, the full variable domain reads DGGITQSPKYLFRKEGQNVTLSCEQNLNHDAMYWYRQDPGQGLRLIYYSQIVNDFQKGDIAEGYSVSREKKESFPLTVTSAQKNPTAFYLCASTPGQGREQYFGPGTRLTVT.

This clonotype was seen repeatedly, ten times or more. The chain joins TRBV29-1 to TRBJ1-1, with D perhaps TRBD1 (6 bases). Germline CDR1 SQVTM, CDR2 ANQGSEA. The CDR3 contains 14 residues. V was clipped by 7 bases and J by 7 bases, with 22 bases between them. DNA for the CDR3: TGCAGCGCCGAAATTCGGGGGGCGCTGGGTGAAGCTTTCTTT. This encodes CSAEIRGALGEAFF.

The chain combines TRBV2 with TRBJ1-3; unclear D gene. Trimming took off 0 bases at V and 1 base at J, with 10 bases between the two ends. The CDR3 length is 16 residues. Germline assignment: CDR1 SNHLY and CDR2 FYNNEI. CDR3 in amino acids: CASSEASGGSGNTIYF. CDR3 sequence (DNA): TGTGCCAGCAGTGAAGCGAGCGGCGGATCTGGAAACACCATATATTTT.

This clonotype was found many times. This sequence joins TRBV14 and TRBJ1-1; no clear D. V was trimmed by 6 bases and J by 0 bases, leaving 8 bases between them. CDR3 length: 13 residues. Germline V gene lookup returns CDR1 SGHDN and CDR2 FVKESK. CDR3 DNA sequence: TGTGCCAGCAGGCGGACGTTGAACACTGAAGCTTTCTTT. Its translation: CASRRTLNTEAFF.